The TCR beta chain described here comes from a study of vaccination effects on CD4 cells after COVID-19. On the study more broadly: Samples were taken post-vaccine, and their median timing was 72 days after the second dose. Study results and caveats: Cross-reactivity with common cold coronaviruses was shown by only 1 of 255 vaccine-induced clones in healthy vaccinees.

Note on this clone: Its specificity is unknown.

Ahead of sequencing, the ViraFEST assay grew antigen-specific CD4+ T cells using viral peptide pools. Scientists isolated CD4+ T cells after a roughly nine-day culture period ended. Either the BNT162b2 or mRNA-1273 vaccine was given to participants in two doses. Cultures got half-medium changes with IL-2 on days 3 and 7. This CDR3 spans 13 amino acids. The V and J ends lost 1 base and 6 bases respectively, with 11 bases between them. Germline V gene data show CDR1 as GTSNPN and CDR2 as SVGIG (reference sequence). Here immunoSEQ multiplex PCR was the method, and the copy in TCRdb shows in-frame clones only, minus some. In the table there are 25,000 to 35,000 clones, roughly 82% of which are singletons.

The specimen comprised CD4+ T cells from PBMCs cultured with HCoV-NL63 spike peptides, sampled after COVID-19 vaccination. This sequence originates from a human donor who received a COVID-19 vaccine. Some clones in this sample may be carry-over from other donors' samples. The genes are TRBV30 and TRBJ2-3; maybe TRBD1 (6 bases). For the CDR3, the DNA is TGTGCCTGGAGTGCCCTAGACAGGGATACGCAGTATTTT. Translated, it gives CAWSALDRDTQYF.